The source of this T cell receptor (beta chain) is a study of cytomegalovirus exposure and HLA in healthy donors. Findings and limits, study-wide: Rare TCR sequences predominated, though certain public TCRs were found in many donors. Roughly uniform depth of sequencing across donors was assumed in presence/absence analyses.

This clone was counted only a few times. Its antigen is as yet unknown. Primers: 60 Vbeta forward and 13 Jbeta reverse. Sequenced by immunoSEQ multiplex PCR; TCRdb stores in-frame clones only, minus some. The top ten clones hold under 2.5% of a sample with 150,000 to 200,000 clones, roughly four fifths of them seen once. Trimming pared 11 bases from V and 7 bases from J, leaving 17 bases between. The CDR3 runs 12 residues. Germline V lookup: CDR1 MNHNS, CDR2 SASEGT. The chain joins TRBV6-1 to TRBJ1-1; tentative D call: TRBD1 (5 bases). Sequenced: PBMCs. This TCR derives from a woman aged 25 to 39 in good health and CMV-seropositive. The CDR3 nucleotides read TGTGCCGGTAAGACAGACCGAGATGAAGCTTTCTTT. It encodes CAGKTDRDEAFF.